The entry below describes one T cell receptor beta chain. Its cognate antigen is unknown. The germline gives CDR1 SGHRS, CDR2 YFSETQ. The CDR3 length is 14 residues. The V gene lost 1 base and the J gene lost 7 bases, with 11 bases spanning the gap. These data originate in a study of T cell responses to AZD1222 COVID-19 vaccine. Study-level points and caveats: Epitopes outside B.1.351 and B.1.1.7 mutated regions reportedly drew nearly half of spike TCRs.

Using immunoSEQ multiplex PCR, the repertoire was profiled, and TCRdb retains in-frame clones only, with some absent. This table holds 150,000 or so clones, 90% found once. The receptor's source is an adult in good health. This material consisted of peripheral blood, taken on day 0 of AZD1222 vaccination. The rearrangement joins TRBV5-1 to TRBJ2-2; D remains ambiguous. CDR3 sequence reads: CASSLMNEIGELFF. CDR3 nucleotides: TGCGCCAGCAGCTTGATGAACGAGATCGGGGAGCTGTTTTTT. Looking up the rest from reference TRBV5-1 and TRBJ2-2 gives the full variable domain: KAGVTQTPRYLIKTRGQQVTLSCSPISGHRSVSWYQQTPGQGLQFLFEYFSETQRNKGNFPGRFSGRQFSNSRSEMNVSTLELGDSALYLCASSLMNEIGELFFGEGSRLTVL.